The sequence of this T cell receptor (beta chain) was determined in a study of CXCR3-negative and CXCR3-positive naive CD8 T cells. With regard to this clonotype: Its antigen is not known.

Each TRB cDNA library was prepared by 5' RACE (with UMI labels). TCRdb reanalyzed the 5' RACE reads and collapses them to one entry per CDR3 protein, without DNA. The table lists tens of thousands of distinct CDR3 sequences. Findings and limits, study-wide: Naive CXCR3-negative and CXCR3-positive cells had similar TRBV-TRBJ usage; memory differed. Naive cells with CXCR3 showed TRB CDR3s that were more hydrophobic than those in CXCR3-negative naive cells.

Input material: naive CXCR3+ CD8+ T cells from blood. Subset: CD45RO-CCR7+CD27+CD95- naive CD8+ T cells expressing CXCR3 (TNR3+). This receptor was obtained from a human donor in good health. Some clones in this sample may be carry-over from other donors' samples.

The CDR3 spells CASSLFVGMREETQYF. The chain recombines TRBV28 with TRBJ2-5; without DNA, the TCRdb call of TRBD2 cannot be checked. CDR3 size: 16 residues. CDR1 and CDR2 from the germline V gene are MDHEN and SYDVKM.